This record concerns one T cell receptor beta chain sequence. CDR3 length equals 13 residues. Trimming pared 2 bases from V and 8 bases from J, leaving 9 bases between. The V gene's germline CDR1 is ENHRY and CDR2 SYGVKD. This sample is part of a study of T cell changes during pregnancy in multiple sclerosis. The repertoire was sequenced with immunoSEQ multiplex PCR; TCRdb's copy has only in-frame clones and lacks some. The repertoire has about 76,000 clones, roughly 94% of them found once; the top ten carry about 0.5%. The material sequenced was peripheral blood, taken in the third trimester of pregnancy. The sequence was obtained from a female donor with multiple sclerosis, enrolled in a pregnancy study. The chain combines TRBV10-3 with TRBJ1-4, with no clear D. The CDR3 DNA reads as TGTGCCATCAGTGAGACTGGAGGGGAAAAACTGTTTTTT. Residues: CAISETGGEKLFF.